These 21 T cell receptor beta chains were all obtained from the same sample, sequenced in a study of a mutant IDH1 vaccine in newly diagnosed glioma. The table came from immunoSEQ multiplex PCR; TCRdb's copy has only in-frame clones and leaves some out. The data show 100,000 to 150,000 clones, around four fifths seen once. The time point is: week 11, during vaccination. Doses of 300 ug of mutant IDH1 20-mer peptide were given with topical imiquimod. These receptors have no known antigen. Sequenced here: PBMCs, sampled from a glioma patient whose treatment included an IDH1 peptide vaccine. The receptors here all came from a man between 35 and 55 years old with glioma.

The sample holds one count of this clone. The chain has TRBV4-2 and TRBJ2-5; 9 nucleotides align to TRBD2. V was pared by 0 bases and J by 2 bases, with 7 bases of the junction left unmatched. Per the germline V gene, CDR1 is LGHNA and CDR2 is YNFKEQ. The CDR3 has 17 residues. The CDR3 reads CASSQDGASGDQETQYF. CDR3 nucleotides: TGTGCCAGCAGCCAAGATGGGGCTAGCGGGGATCAAGAGACCCAGTACTTC.

A single count supports this clone. This rearrangement joins TRBV28 to TRBJ2-5; 8 bases map to TRBD1. Trimming removed 6 bases from V and 1 base from J; junction bases left unmatched: 7. The CDR3 consists of 15 residues. Germline lookup yields CDR1 MDHEN and CDR2 SYDVKM. The CDR3 nucleotides are TGTGCCAGCAGCCGGACAGGGCCGCTCCAAGAGACCCAGTACTTC. Its translation is CASSRTGPLQETQYF.

The sample holds a few counts of this clone. V usage is TRBV6-6 and J usage is TRBJ1-1, with D maybe TRBD1 (5 bases). V lost 4 bases to trimming and J lost 1 base, with 10 bases between them. Germline-derived CDR1 and CDR2 are MNHNY and SVGAGI (reference sequence). The CDR3 totals 14 residues. CDR3 sequence reads: CASSSQGGNTEAFF. The CDR3 DNA follows: TGTGCCAGCAGTTCCCAGGGAGGGAACACTGAAGCTTTCTTT.

V and J are TRBV19 and TRBJ2-1; weak D call: TRBD2 (5 bases). Germline V CDR1 and CDR2: LNHDA, SQIVND (reference sequence). The CDR3 runs to 14 residues. V lost 9 bases and J lost 2, with 14 bases in between. The CDR3 reads CASNPRGTYNEQFF. CDR3 sequence (DNA): TGTGCCAGCAACCCCCGGGGAACCTACAATGAGCAGTTCTTC.

The V call is TRBV5-1, the J call TRBJ1-2; TRBD1 might be the D (6 bases). This CDR3 has 14 residues. Germline CDR1 and CDR2: SGHRS and YFSETQ. Trimming left V 3 bases short and J 2 bases short, with 11 bases between. The DNA for the CDR3 is TGCGCCAGCAGCTCGACAGGTGGGAACTATGGCTACACCTTC. Its protein product is CASSSTGGNYGYTF.

This clone was detected only a few times. The chain combines TRBV14 with TRBJ1-1; D gene uncertain. Germline V gene lookup returns CDR1 SGHDN and CDR2 FVKESK. Trimming shortened V by 4 bases and J by 11 bases, and 14 bases separated the two germline ends. This CDR3 is 12 amino acids long. CDR3 protein: CASSPGIFTAFF. The CDR3 nucleotides are TGTGCCAGCAGCCCAGGTATTTTCACGGCTTTCTTT.

The chain uses TRBV6-5 and TRBJ2-5; 8 bases fit TRBD2. The length of the CDR3 is 15 residues. Looked up from germline, CDR1 is MNHEY and CDR2 is SVGAGI. V trimming: 3 bases; J trimming: 9 bases; junction bases outside the gene matches: 12. CDR3 bases: TGTGCCAGCAGTTATATCCGGGAGGGTCCGGAGCCCCAGTACTTC. Translation gives CASSYIREGPEPQYF.

This clone turned up a few times. The gene calls are TRBV7-9 and TRBJ1-1, with D possibly being TRBD1 (5 bases). The CDR3 is 13 amino acids. CDR1 is SEHNR, CDR2 FQNEAQ, per germline (reference sequence). The ends were cut back, 6 bases at V and 5 bases at J, with 13 bases in the middle. The CDR3 DNA reads TGTGCCAGCAGTTCTTCTCAGGGTACTGAAGCTTTCTTT. Protein sequence: CASSSSQGTEAFF.

In this sample, this clone turned up once. The rearrangement uses TRBV9 and TRBJ1-4; possible D gene TRBD1, 5 bases. V was shortened by 0 bases and J by 6 bases, with 18 bases between the two germline ends. The length of the CDR3 is 17 residues. Germline V gives CDR1 SGDLS, CDR2 YYNGEE. This CDR3 reads CASSVATRAREDEKLFF. DNA of the CDR3: TGTGCCAGCAGCGTAGCGACCCGGGCCAGGGAGGATGAAAAACTGTTTTTT.

The rearrangement links TRBV19 to TRBJ1-5, with unresolved D. Looked up from germline, CDR1 is LNHDA and CDR2 is SQIVND (reference sequence). V shed 1 base and J shed 0 bases, with 7 bases lying between them. CDR3 length: 15 residues. CDR3 region: CASSIGRYSNQPQHF. CDR3 bases: TGTGCCAGTAGTATAGGACGGTATAGCAATCAGCCCCAGCATTTT. Full variable domain (rest looked up from reference TRBV19 and TRBJ1-5): DGGITQSPKYLFRKEGQNVTLSCEQNLNHDAMYWYRQDPGQGLRLIYYSQIVNDFQKGDIAEGYSVSREKKESFPLTVTSAQKNPTAFYLCASSIGRYSNQPQHFGDGTRLSIL.

V is TRBV4-2 and J is TRBJ1-6; D remains unclear. The germline gives CDR1 LGHNA, CDR2 YNFKEQ. This CDR3 has 13 amino acids. V shed 2 bases and J shed 7 bases, with 6 bases lying between them. Here the CDR3 DNA reads TGTGCCAGCAGCCAAATTAAAAATTCACCCCTCCACTTT. Protein: CASSQIKNSPLHF.

The chain is built from TRBV19 and TRBJ1-4; 7 positions agree with TRBD1. The germline gives CDR1 LNHDA, CDR2 SQIVND (reference sequence). J was trimmed by 0 bases and V by 5 bases; bases with no gene match: 6. CDR3 length: 16 amino acids. The CDR3 protein is CASSGSDRATNEKLFF. The CDR3 bases are TGTGCCAGTAGTGGCTCAGACAGGGCAACTAATGAAAAACTGTTTTTT.

The DNA for the CDR3 is TGCGCCAGCAGCCGCAGTGGGACTAGCGGGGCCCATGAGCAGTTCTTC. It codes for CASSRSGTSGAHEQFF. The chain uses TRBV4-3 and TRBJ2-1; 13 positions agree with TRBD2. With V trimmed by 4 bases and J by 8 bases, 8 bases remained unmatched. The CDR3 has 16 residues. Germline V lookup: CDR1 LGHNA, CDR2 YSLEER.

The chain carries TRBV5-6 and TRBJ2-3, with a possible D match to TRBD2 (6 bases). The CDR3 covers 17 residues. The V gene's germline CDR1 is SGHDT and CDR2 YYEEEE. Trimming took 5 bases from V and 2 from J, leaving 21 bases between them. CDR3 bases: TGTGCCAGCAGTTTTCCTACCGGAGGGCCCACCACAGATACGCAGTATTTT. It is translated as CASSFPTGGPTTDTQYF.

The chain uses TRBV19 and TRBJ1-3; D is undetermined. Germline V gives CDR1 LNHDA, CDR2 SQIVND (reference sequence). This CDR3 is built from 11 residues. V was pared by 11 bases and J by 8 bases, with 13 bases between. The CDR3 reads CARAGDHTIYF. The CDR3, as DNA: TGTGCCCGAGCCGGGGATCACACCATATATTTT.

The J gene is TRBJ2-6, the V gene TRBV19, with D maybe TRBD2 (6 bases). The V end lost 6 bases, the J end lost 4 bases, and 13 bases lay between the germline ends. Germline CDR1 reads LNHDA; CDR2 reads SQIVND (reference sequence). The CDR3 contains 15 residues. In DNA, the CDR3 is TGTGCCAGTAGGCCACGGGACTCCGGGGCCAACGTCCTGACTTTC. This sequence encodes CASRPRDSGANVLTF.

The chain links TRBV4-3 to TRBJ1-2; D perhaps matches TRBD1 (6 bases). Germline values: CDR1 LGHNA, CDR2 YSLEER. V shed 1 base and J shed 7 bases, with 16 bases lying between them. The CDR3 runs 15 residues. The CDR3 sequence is CASSQGGGSRAGYTF. The CDR3 DNA sequence: TGCGCCAGCAGCCAAGGAGGGGGGAGTCGCGCTGGCTACACCTTC.

This chain connects TRBV7-2 to TRBJ2-3; 9 bases match TRBD1. V shed 4 bases and J 5 bases; nucleotides not matched to a gene: 7. This CDR3 has 15 residues. Germline V gene data show CDR1 as SGHTA and CDR2 as FQGNSA. The CDR3 region has the DNA TGTGCCAGCAGCTCGACAGGGGGGAATGTAGATACGCAGTATTTT. It yields the protein CASSSTGGNVDTQYF.

This chain links TRBV6-1 with TRBJ1-2, with D uncertain. CDR1 is MNHNS, CDR2 SASEGT, per germline. The CDR3 runs 12 residues. V lost 6 bases, J lost 8 bases, and 13 bases lay in between. CDR3 in amino acids: CASRPGSGGYTF. The CDR3 DNA reads as TGTGCCAGCAGGCCTGGCTCCGGCGGCTACACCTTC.

The rearrangement uses TRBV18 and TRBJ1-1, with D possibly TRBD1 on 5 matching bases. The germline gives CDR1 KGHSH, CDR2 LQKENI. The CDR3 covers 17 residues. Trimming took 3 bases from V and 1 from J, leaving 18 bases between them. CDR3 loop: CASSPSGKPRGNTEAFF. The CDR3 coding sequence is TGTGCCAGCTCACCTTCAGGGAAGCCTAGGGGGAACACTGAAGCTTTCTTT. Supplemented by reference TRBV18 and TRBJ1-1, the full variable domain reads NAGVMQNPRHLVRRRGQEARLRCSPMKGHSHVYWYRQLPEEGLKFMVYLQKENIIDESGMPKERFSAEFPKEGPSILRIQQVVRGDSAAYFCASSPSGKPRGNTEAFFGQGTRLTVV.

The chain couples TRBV28 to TRBJ1-5; 9 bases are shared with TRBD1. Germline V gives CDR1 MDHEN, CDR2 SYDVKM. V dropped 4 bases and J dropped 7; count of bases not matched to a gene: 11. The CDR3 has 16 residues. The CDR3 DNA reads TGTGCCAGCAGTTCCAATCCGGGACAGGGTACGCAGCCCCAGCATTTT. Protein sequence: CASSSNPGQGTQPQHF.